This TCR beta chain stems from a study of T-cell reconstitution after alpha-beta-depleted transplantation in children. Study observations and caveats: Hyperexpanded clones declined; after one year, newly produced T cells mostly supplied diversity.

Researchers prepared the TCRbeta library using unique molecular identifiers, the study reports. TCRdb fed the PCR reads into MiXCR, producing one record per CDR3 protein. The sample consists of approximately 170,000 distinct CDR3 sequences, 8.5% to 14% of them appearing once. This clonotype was recorded at least ten times. No antigen is known for it. The ends were cut back, 10 bases at V and 2 bases at J, with 22 bases in the middle. The length of the CDR3 is 16 residues. The germline gives CDR1 ENHRY, CDR2 SYGVKD. This material consisted of PBMCs, taken before TCRalphabeta/CD19-depleted stem cell transplant. This rearrangement joins TRBV10-3 to TRBJ2-3; weak D call: TRBD2 (7 bases). This sequence was found in a boy between 2 and 15 years old with acute myeloid leukemia, due to receive a stem cell transplant. The CDR3 region has the DNA TGTGCCACCGAGACCGGGGGGACAACTGACACAGATACGCAGTATTTT. Its protein is CATETGGTTDTDTQYF.